This T cell receptor beta chain was recovered during a study of T cells expressing NK-cell markers. Study as a whole: The study drew TCR beta repertoires from sorted CD3+CD56+NKG2C+, CD3+CD56+NKG2C- and CD3+CD56-NKG2C+ T cells.

TCRdb re-analyzed the 5' RACE reads; it lists each CDR3 protein once, without DNA. Its table lists about half a million distinct CDR3 sequences. Germline loops: CDR1 SGHTA, CDR2 FQGNSA. The CDR3 runs to 15 residues. The material sequenced was blood T cells: a sorted CD56 or NKG2C T cell subset, CD4+ or CD8+ T cells, or bulk PBMC T cells (not recorded which). This rearrangement joins TRBV7-2 to TRBJ2-7; TCRdb lists TRBD1, though no DNA is available to test this call. This TCR was sampled from a woman between 45 and 65 years old in good health. CDR3 region: CASSPGTGRGGEQYF.